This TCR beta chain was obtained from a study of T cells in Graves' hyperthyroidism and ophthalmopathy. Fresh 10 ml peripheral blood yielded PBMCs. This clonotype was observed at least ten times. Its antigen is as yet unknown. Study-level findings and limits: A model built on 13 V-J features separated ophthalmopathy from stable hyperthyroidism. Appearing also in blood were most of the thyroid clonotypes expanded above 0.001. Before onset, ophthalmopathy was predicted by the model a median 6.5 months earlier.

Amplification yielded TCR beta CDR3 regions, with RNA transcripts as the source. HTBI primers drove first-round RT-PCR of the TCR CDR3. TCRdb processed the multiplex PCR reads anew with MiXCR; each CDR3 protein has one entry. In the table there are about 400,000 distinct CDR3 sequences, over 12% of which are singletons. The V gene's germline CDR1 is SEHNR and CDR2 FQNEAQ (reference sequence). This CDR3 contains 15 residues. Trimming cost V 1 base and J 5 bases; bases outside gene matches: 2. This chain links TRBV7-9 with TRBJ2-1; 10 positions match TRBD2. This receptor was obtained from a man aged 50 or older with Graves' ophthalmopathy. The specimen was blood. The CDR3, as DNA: TGTGCCAGCAGCTTAGTTGGACTAGCGGACAATGAGCAGTTCTTC. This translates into CASSLVGLADNEQFF. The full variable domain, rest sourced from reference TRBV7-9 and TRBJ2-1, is DTGVSQNPRHKITKRGQNVTFRCDPISEHNRLYWYRQTLGQGPEFLTYFQNEAQLEKSRLLSDRFSAERPKGSFSTLEIQRTEQGDSAMYLCASSLVGLADNEQFFGPGTRLTVL.